This TCR beta chain was found in a study of PD-1 blockade in classical Hodgkin lymphoma. The study's findings and limits: Baseline diversity was lower in partial responders and progressors than complete responders. Before treatment, TCR diversity in newly diagnosed patients was reportedly lower than in healthy donors. Patients starting nivolumab less than 1 year after ASCT had lower diversity and were excluded from later analyses.

Time point in this sample: cycle 4 day 1 (C4D1), after five to seven weeks of nivolumab. Every one of the patients relapsed after autologous stem cell transplantation (brentuximab vedotin exposure was variable). Thawed PBMCs were subjected to magnetic negative selection, which yielded isolated CD8+ T cells. Classifying best responses yielded complete response, partial response or progressive disease. With regard to this clone: Its antigen is unknown.

Germline V lookup: CDR1 SGHAT, CDR2 FQDESV (reference sequence). V was pared by 7 bases and J by 0 bases, with 21 bases between. The CDR3 has 18 amino acids. Only in-frame clones appear in the TCRdb table, and some are missing; sequencing was by immunoSEQ multiplex PCR. The table lists several thousand clones, 60% of them singletons. Material: CD8+ T cells from blood, obtained before the fourth cycle of nivolumab. J is TRBJ2-2 and V is TRBV11-1; a possible D gene is TRBD2 (6 bases). The sequence was collected from a human donor with classical Hodgkin lymphoma. The CDR3 DNA follows: TGTGCCAGCAACCAAAGTCCCGGGACTCCTTCGAACACCGGGGAGCTGTTTTTT. This codes for CASNQSPGTPSNTGELFF.